Presented here are 23 T cell receptor beta chains from one specimen sequenced in a study of blood T cell repertoires in COVID-19. Clones were sequenced by immunoSEQ multiplex PCR, and TCRdb holds only the in-frame ones, with some missing. This sample has about 500,000 clones; roughly 89% occur once, and the top ten carry roughly 0.9%. Sequenced material: peripheral blood. The receptors shown here come from a man younger than 30 with COVID-19, enrolled during active disease.

The chain is built from TRBV2 and TRBJ2-7; 8 bases line up with TRBD2. Germline V gene data show CDR1 as SNHLY and CDR2 as FYNNEI. The CDR3 totals 12 residues. V was clipped by 8 bases and J by 4 bases; unmatched bases: 4. For the CDR3, the DNA is TGTGCCAGCGAGCTAGCGGGTTACGAGCAGTACTTC. Translation: CASELAGYEQYF. The full variable domain, rest sourced from reference TRBV2 and TRBJ2-7, is EPEVTQTPSHQVTQMGQEVILRCVPISNHLYFYWYRQILGQKVEFLVSFYNNEISEKSEIFDDQFSVERPDGSNFTLKIRSTKLEDSAMYFCASELAGYEQYFGPGTRLTVT.

The V and J genes are TRBV3-1 (or the pseudogene TRBV3-2) and TRBJ1-1, with TRBD1 identical over 9 bases. Germline V gene sequence: CDR1 LGHDT, CDR2 YNNKEL (reference sequence). This CDR3 has 15 residues. The junction had 6 bases not matched to a gene; V was cut back by 5 bases and J by 2 bases. The chain's CDR3 is CASSYRQGVNTEAFF. CDR3 DNA sequence: TGTGCCAGCAGCTACCGACAGGGGGTCAACACTGAAGCTTTCTTT.

This sequence joins TRBV30 and TRBJ2-5, with D maybe TRBD1 (5 bases). V shed 5 bases and J shed 5 bases, with 15 bases lying between them. The germline V gene encodes CDR1 GTSNPN and CDR2 SVGIG (reference sequence). The CDR3 runs to 13 residues. In DNA form, the CDR3 reads TGTGCCTGGGCCTCGTGGGGCGGCGAGACCCAGTACTTC. Its protein is CAWASWGGETQYF.

The chain carries TRBV11-3 and TRBJ2-1, with 8 nucleotides matching TRBD1. Germline V gene data show CDR1 as SGHNT and CDR2 as YENEEA. The V segment lost 5 bases and the J segment 8 bases; nucleotides outside the gene matches: 11. CDR3 length: 15 amino acids. The CDR3 spells CASSEGQGSEDEQFF. The CDR3 DNA follows: TGTGCCAGCAGCGAAGGACAGGGTTCAGAGGATGAGCAGTTCTTC. Together with reference TRBV11-3 and TRBJ2-1, the CDR3 gives the full variable domain: EAGVVQSPRYKIIEKKQPVAFWCNPISGHNTLYWYLQNLGQGPELLIRYENEEAVDDSQLPKDRFSAERLKGVDSTLKIQPAELGDSAVYLCASSEGQGSEDEQFFGPGTRLTVL.

J is TRBJ1-5 and V is TRBV2, with D possibly being TRBD1 (6 bases). Trimming took off 9 bases at V and 4 bases at J, with 10 bases between the two ends. Germline V gene data show CDR1 as SNHLY and CDR2 as FYNNEI. The CDR3 consists of 12 residues. As DNA, the CDR3 is TGTGCCAGTCGGACAGATAATCAGCCCCAGCATTTT. Encoded protein: CASRTDNQPQHF.

The rearrangement uses TRBV10-3 and TRBJ1-1, with 11 bases fitting TRBD1. V shed 6 bases, J shed 11 bases, and the junction held 11 bases outside the gene matches. CDR1 is ENHRY, CDR2 SYGVKD, per germline. The CDR3 sequence is 14 residues long. CDR3 DNA sequence: TGTGCCATCAGCGGGTGGACAGGGGGCGCGCGGGCTTTCTTT. This codes for CAISGWTGGARAFF.

The chain has TRBV11-3 and TRBJ2-2; 7 bases agree with TRBD1. Germline CDR1 SGHNT, CDR2 YENEEA. The length of the CDR3 is 14 residues. Unmatched junction bases numbered 4, after V lost 5 bases and J lost 4 bases. CDR3 protein: CASSPDRVTGELFF. CDR3 bases: TGTGCCAGCAGCCCAGACAGGGTCACCGGGGAGCTGTTTTTT.

The V and J genes are TRBV5-1 and TRBJ2-1; D is perhaps TRBD1 (5 bases). The CDR3 length is 14 residues. Germline V gives CDR1 SGHRS, CDR2 YFSETQ. The V and J ends lost 4 bases and 7 bases respectively, with 15 bases between them. The CDR3 region has the DNA TGCGCCAGCAGCCCAGAGACAGCGTTAAATGAGCAGTTCTTC. It translates to CASSPETALNEQFF.

The rearrangement links TRBV5-1 to TRBJ2-7, with 12 bases identical to TRBD2. CDR1 and CDR2 (germline): SGHRS, YFSETQ. The CDR3 runs to 15 residues. After removal of 0 bases from V and 2 bases from J, the junction contained 0 bases not matched to a gene. The CDR3 spells CASSLGTSGTYEQYF. The CDR3 DNA reads as TGCGCCAGCAGCTTGGGGACTAGCGGGACCTACGAGCAGTACTTC.

The genes are TRBV4-1 and TRBJ2-7, with D possibly matching TRBD2 (5 bases). This CDR3 contains 15 residues. Germline CDR1 reads MGHRA; CDR2 reads YSYEKL. V lost 1 base and J 4 bases, leaving 14 bases between the germline ends. CDR3 region: CASSQARTGRYEQYF. The CDR3 DNA is TGCGCCAGCAGCCAAGCTCGGACTGGGCGGTACGAGCAGTACTTC.

This chain joins TRBV6-1 and TRBJ2-7; 7 nucleotides agree with TRBD1. V dropped 2 bases and J dropped 4; count of bases not matched to a gene: 5. Germline CDR1 reads MNHNS; CDR2 reads SASEGT. The CDR3 covers 14 residues. CDR3 sequence: CASSEPGTAYEQYF. DNA for the CDR3: TGTGCCAGCAGTGAACCCGGGACAGCTTACGAGCAGTACTTC.

This chain joins TRBV7-8 and TRBJ1-3; 8 bases are shared with TRBD1. This CDR3 has 17 residues. V lost 2 bases, J lost 3 bases, and 9 bases stayed unmatched. CDR1 is SGHVS and CDR2 is FQNEAQ in the germline V gene. In DNA form, the CDR3 reads TGTGCCAGCAGCTTAAGAAGTCAGGGGGCGATTGGAAACACCATATATTTT. Residues: CASSLRSQGAIGNTIYF.

The chain is built from TRBV3-1 (or the pseudogene TRBV3-2) and TRBJ2-2, with 12 bases matching TRBD2. The germline V gene encodes CDR1 LGHDT and CDR2 YNNKEL (reference sequence). J gave up 8 bases and V 4 bases, and 14 bases lay outside the gene matches. The length of the CDR3 is 18 residues. DNA of the CDR3: TGTGCCAGCAGCCCCTTTCCTAGCGGGGGGGTTACCGGTGGGGAGCTGTTTTTT. This sequence encodes CASSPFPSGGVTGGELFF.

This rearrangement joins TRBV4-2 to TRBJ1-4, with D unresolved. Germline CDR1 LGHNA, CDR2 YNFKEQ. V was shortened by 4 bases and J by 3 bases, with 9 bases between the two germline ends. The CDR3 contains 14 residues. The chain's CDR3 is CASSLGRANEKLFF. The CDR3 DNA follows: TGTGCCAGCAGCCTAGGGAGGGCTAATGAAAAACTGTTTTTT.

This clone was detected only a few times. This chain uses TRBV6-5 with TRBJ1-6; D perhaps matches TRBD1 (5 bases). CDR1 MNHEY and CDR2 SVGAGI come from the germline V gene. The V end was cut by 5 bases, the J end by 7 bases, with 15 bases between. The CDR3 contains 15 residues. The CDR3: CASSPQGRENSPLHF. CDR3 coding DNA: TGTGCCAGCAGTCCCCAGGGACGGGAGAATTCACCCCTCCACTTT.

This sequence joins TRBV27 and TRBJ2-7; no clear D gene. The V end was cut by 7 bases, the J end by 3 bases, with 4 bases between. Germline CDR1 is MNHEY and CDR2 is SMNVEV (reference sequence). The length of the CDR3 is 10 residues. The CDR3 region is CASTGYEQYF. CDR3 nucleotides: TGTGCCAGCACCGGCTACGAGCAGTACTTC.

This clone has just one count. The V and J genes are TRBV5-6 and TRBJ1-2; 7 bases fit TRBD1. The V and J ends lost 1 base and 5 bases, in that order; junction bases with no gene match: 5. Looked up from germline, CDR1 is SGHDT and CDR2 is YYEEEE. The CDR3 contains 14 residues. The CDR3: CASSLTGAPYGYTF. CDR3 DNA: TGTGCCAGCAGCTTGACAGGGGCCCCTTATGGCTACACCTTC.

V is TRBV10-3 and J is TRBJ1-3; no definite D call. CDR3 length: 12 amino acids. Trimming removed 4 bases at V and 3 bases at J, with 4 bases between. The germline V gene encodes CDR1 ENHRY and CDR2 SYGVKD. CDR3 protein: CAISGGGNTIYF. The CDR3 DNA follows: TGTGCCATCAGTGGAGGTGGAAACACCATATATTTT.

The chain links TRBV12-3 or TRBV12-4 to TRBJ2-7; TRBD1 aligns across 8 bases. The length of the CDR3 is 13 residues. Trimming cost V 8 bases and J 7 bases; bases outside gene matches: 10. CDR3 sequence reads: CASRDRGGWEQYF. Written as DNA, the CDR3 is TGTGCCAGCCGAGACAGGGGCGGGTGGGAGCAGTACTTC.

V gene TRBV4-1 combines with J gene TRBJ2-1; 8 bases align to TRBD2. In germline, CDR1 is MGHRA, CDR2 YSYEKL. The CDR3 has 16 residues. V shed 4 bases and J 9 bases; nucleotides not matched to a gene: 14. The chain's CDR3 is CASSLGSGTRAGEQFF. The CDR3 DNA is TGCGCCAGCAGCCTCGGGTCCGGGACTAGGGCCGGTGAGCAGTTCTTC.

V usage is TRBV11-2 and J usage is TRBJ1-4; tentatively, D is TRBD1 (5 bases). CDR1 is SGHAT and CDR2 is FQNNGV in the germline V gene. There are 15 residues in the CDR3. Deletions cut 5 bases from V and 3 bases from J, with 13 bases between. Here the CDR3 reads CASSLFGGSNEKLFF. The CDR3 region has the DNA TGTGCCAGCAGCCTGTTTGGGGGGTCTAATGAAAAACTGTTTTTT.

This chain uses TRBV5-4 with TRBJ2-3; 7 positions match TRBD2. CDR3 size: 15 residues. CDR1 is SGHNT, CDR2 YYREEE, per germline (reference sequence). V was clipped by 4 bases and J by 1 base; unmatched bases: 6. CDR3 protein: CASSPRELRTDTQYF. In DNA form, the CDR3 reads TGTGCCAGCAGCCCGCGGGAGCTGCGCACAGATACGCAGTATTTT.

The chain carries TRBV10-3 and TRBJ1-1; TRBD1 is a possible D gene (5 bases). This CDR3 is 13 amino acids long. Germline loops: CDR1 ENHRY, CDR2 SYGVKD. V was pared by 6 bases and J by 3 bases, with 11 bases between. The CDR3 sequence: CAISAGGDTEAFF. The CDR3 region has the DNA TGTGCCATCAGCGCTGGGGGGGACACTGAAGCTTTCTTT.